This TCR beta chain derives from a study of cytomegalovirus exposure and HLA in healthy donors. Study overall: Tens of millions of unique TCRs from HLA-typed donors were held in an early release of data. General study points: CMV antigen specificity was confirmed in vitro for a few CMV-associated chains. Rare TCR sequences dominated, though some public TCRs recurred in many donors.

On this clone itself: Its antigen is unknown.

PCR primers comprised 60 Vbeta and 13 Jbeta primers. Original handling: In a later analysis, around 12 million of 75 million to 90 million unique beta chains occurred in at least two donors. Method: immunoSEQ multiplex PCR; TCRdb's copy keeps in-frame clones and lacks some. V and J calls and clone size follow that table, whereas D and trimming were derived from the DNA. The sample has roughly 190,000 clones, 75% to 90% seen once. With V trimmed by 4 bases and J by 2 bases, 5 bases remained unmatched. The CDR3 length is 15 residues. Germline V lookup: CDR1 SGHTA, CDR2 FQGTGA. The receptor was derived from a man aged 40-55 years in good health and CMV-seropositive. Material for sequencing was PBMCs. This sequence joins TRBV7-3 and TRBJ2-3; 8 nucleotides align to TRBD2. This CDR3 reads CASSSYSGTTDTQYF. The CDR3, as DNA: TGTGCCAGCAGCTCCTATAGCGGGACCACAGATACGCAGTATTTT.